Listed here are 21 T cell receptor beta chains from one sample, sequenced in a study of shared clonotypes between healthy human individuals. Naive CD8 populations comprised CD45RO-negative cells positively selected for CCR7, excluding terminally differentiated effector memory CD45RA+ cells. This table comes from immunoSEQ multiplex PCR, and its TCRdb copy is limited to in-frame clones, with some not included. The sample carries more than 2 million clones, roughly 93% recorded once. Sequenced sample: naive CD8+ T cells from PBMCs. These receptors all come from a man aged 18 to 30 in good health. Some clones in this sample may be carry-over from other donors' samples.

V usage is TRBV29-1 and J usage is TRBJ2-7; TRBD2 aligns across 8 bases. Germline values: CDR1 SQVTM, CDR2 ANQGSEA. With V trimmed by 1 base and J by 2 bases, 10 bases remained unmatched. The CDR3 is made up of 16 amino acids. The DNA of the CDR3 is TGCAGCGTTGAAGTCCCCCTTATTAGCGGGACCTACGAGCAGTACTTC. It encodes CSVEVPLISGTYEQYF.

The chain joins TRBV4-2 to TRBJ2-6, with D perhaps TRBD2 (6 bases). V was shortened by 0 bases and J by 4 bases, with 16 bases between the two germline ends. CDR3 length: 18 amino acids. Per the germline V gene, CDR1 is LGHNA and CDR2 is YNFKEQ. This CDR3 reads CASSQDKGGVLGANVLTF. CDR3 DNA sequence: TGTGCCAGCAGCCAAGATAAGGGAGGTGTTCTAGGGGCCAACGTCCTGACTTTC.

This clone appeared a single time. V is TRBV27 and J is TRBJ2-1; 12 bases are a match to TRBD2. Germline CDR1 and CDR2: MNHEY and SMNVEV (reference sequence). Trimming took 3 bases from V and 7 from J; bases not matched to a gene: 10. The CDR3 is made up of 17 amino acids. In nucleotides, the CDR3 is TGTGCCAGCAGTTTTCTCTCTAGCGGGAGGGCCGTAAATGAGCAGTTCTTC. This sequence encodes CASSFLSSGRAVNEQFF.

The chain recombines TRBV27 with TRBJ1-2; unclear D gene. The CDR3 contains 13 residues. The germline V gene encodes CDR1 MNHEY and CDR2 SMNVEV (reference sequence). Trimming shortened V by 6 bases and J by 2 bases, and 10 bases separated the two germline ends. The CDR3 DNA sequence: TGTGCCAGCAGGGTTGGTGCAAACTATGGCTACACCTTC. This sequence encodes CASRVGANYGYTF.

J is TRBJ2-5 and V is TRBV7-7; TRBD2 matches at 8 bases. J gave up 2 bases and V 4 bases, and 12 bases lay outside the gene matches. The CDR3 is 17 residues long. CDR1 is SSHAT, CDR2 FNYEAQ, per germline (reference sequence). For the CDR3, the DNA is TGTGCCAGCAGCTCCACAGGGTGGGCGGGAGGACAAGAGACCCAGTACTTC. Residues: CASSSTGWAGGQETQYF.

This clone was counted a single time. The chain combines TRBV9 with TRBJ1-2, with 8 bases lining up with TRBD1. The length of the CDR3 is 16 residues. The germline CDR1 and CDR2 sequences are SGDLS and YYNGEE. Germline trimming cut 4 bases from V and 0 bases from J; bases unmatched to any gene: 8. The CDR3 DNA reads as TGTGCCAGCAGCCGAGGGAACAGGGGGTCTAACTATGGCTACACCTTC. Translation gives CASSRGNRGSNYGYTF.

The rearrangement joins TRBV27 to TRBJ2-7; a possible D gene is TRBD2 (6 bases). The germline V gene has CDR1 MNHEY and CDR2 SMNVEV (reference sequence). The ends were cut back, 10 bases at V and 6 bases at J, with 13 bases in the middle. CDR3 length: 11 residues. In DNA, the CDR3 is TGTGCCACCCGGTGGGGGGTCGAGCAGTACTTC. Translation: CATRWGVEQYF.

This clone was seen more than once but under ten times. This chain joins TRBV25-1 and TRBJ1-2; no clear D gene. The CDR3 length is 13 residues. V gave up 0 bases and J gave up 7 bases, with 9 bases separating them. Germline V CDR1 and CDR2: MGHDK, SYGVNS. CDR3 nucleotides: TGTGCCAGCAGTGAATATTCACAGCTTGGCTACACCTTC. Amino acids: CASSEYSQLGYTF.

This chain connects TRBV6-1 to TRBJ1-6; D unclear. V lost 3 bases and J 3 bases, leaving 12 bases between the germline ends. The CDR3 is 16 amino acids. Germline loops: CDR1 MNHNS, CDR2 SASEGT. In DNA, the CDR3 is TGTGCCAGCAGTGACCCCGAGACTGGCTATAATTCACCCCTCCACTTT. Amino acid sequence: CASSDPETGYNSPLHF.

This rearrangement joins TRBV5-1 to TRBJ2-7, with 9 bases that match TRBD2. V lost 2 bases, J lost 2 bases, and 2 bases stayed unmatched. This CDR3 comprises 14 residues. Per germline, CDR1 SGHRS and CDR2 YFSETQ. The DNA for the CDR3 is TGCGCCAGCAGCTTTAGCGGGAGAACCTACGAGCAGTACTTC. It is translated as CASSFSGRTYEQYF.

The chain links TRBV9 to TRBJ2-7, with 9 bases that match TRBD1. The germline V gene has CDR1 SGDLS and CDR2 YYNGEE. Trimming cost V 3 bases and J 0 bases; bases outside gene matches: 7. The CDR3 covers 16 residues. The DNA of the CDR3 is TGTGCCAGCAGCGCTCGGACAGGGGATAGCTCCTACGAGCAGTACTTC. Encoded protein: CASSARTGDSSYEQYF.

The rearrangement uses TRBV7-9 and TRBJ2-2, with D perhaps matching TRBD1 or TRBD2 (6 bases each). In germline, CDR1 is SEHNR, CDR2 FQNEAQ (reference sequence). V lost 5 bases and J 7 bases, leaving 20 bases between the germline ends. CDR3 length: 16 amino acids. As DNA, the CDR3 is TGTGCCAGCAGCAACAGGGCGGGGATACCCCTCGGGGAGCTGTTTTTT. It is translated as CASSNRAGIPLGELFF.

The chain joins TRBV27 to TRBJ1-1; maybe TRBD1 (6 bases). CDR1 MNHEY and CDR2 SMNVEV come from the germline V gene (reference sequence). Trimming took off 6 bases at V and 0 bases at J, with 20 bases between the two ends. The CDR3 totals 17 residues. The CDR3: CASRLRGAAIMNTEAFF. Here the CDR3 DNA reads TGTGCCAGCAGACTTCGGGGGGCCGCTATAATGAACACTGAAGCTTTCTTT.

The chain has TRBV28 and TRBJ2-2; the D is unclear. In germline, CDR1 is MDHEN, CDR2 SYDVKM. V gave up 6 bases and J gave up 3 bases, with 11 bases separating them. The CDR3 has 14 residues. The CDR3 DNA reads TGTGCCAGCAGACAGTTTAAGTACACCGGGGAGCTGTTTTTT. Amino acids: CASRQFKYTGELFF.

The gene calls are TRBV7-7 and TRBJ1-3, with TRBD1 matching 8 bases. The CDR3 is made up of 15 amino acids. Germline loops: CDR1 SSHAT, CDR2 FNYEAQ (reference sequence). Trimming took 4 bases from V and 5 from J; bases not matched to a gene: 7. The CDR3 DNA reads TGTGCCAGCAGCTCCGGACGGGACAGGCGAAACACCATATATTTT. As protein: CASSSGRDRRNTIYF.

The chain recombines TRBV5-6 with TRBJ2-7; no clear D gene. V lost 0 bases and J 6 bases, leaving 13 bases between the germline ends. Germline assignment: CDR1 SGHDT and CDR2 YYEEEE. This CDR3 is built from 14 residues. CDR3 amino acids: CASSLGTANGEQYF. CDR3 DNA: TGTGCCAGCAGCTTGGGCACAGCTAACGGCGAGCAGTACTTC.

The chain uses TRBV7-9 and TRBJ2-1, with 7 nucleotides matching TRBD1. CDR1 is SEHNR and CDR2 is FQNEAQ in the germline V gene (reference sequence). This CDR3 has 14 residues. V lost 5 bases, J lost 8 bases, and 9 bases stayed unmatched. The CDR3 coding sequence is TGTGCCAGCAGCGACCGGGACAGAGGCGATGAGCAGTTCTTC. Amino acids: CASSDRDRGDEQFF.

The chain employs TRBV14 and TRBJ2-5; 10 bases agree with TRBD2. With V trimmed by 4 bases and J by 4 bases, 9 bases remained unmatched. Germline V gene data show CDR1 as SGHDN and CDR2 as FVKESK. CDR3 length: 16 amino acids. CDR3 nucleotide sequence: TGTGCCAGCAGCCTCGAAGCGGGAGGGCCGAGAGAGACCCAGTACTTC. It specifies CASSLEAGGPRETQYF.

CDR3: CASSPPTGTGELFF. The CDR3 DNA follows: TGTGCCAGCAGCCCCCCTACCGGAACCGGGGAGCTGTTTTTT. This chain uses TRBV9 with TRBJ2-2; D gene unclear. The CDR3 loop spans 14 amino acids. CDR1 and CDR2 from the germline V gene are SGDLS and YYNGEE. The ends were cut back, 4 bases at V and 5 bases at J, with 12 bases in the middle.

The chain has TRBV7-6 and TRBJ1-3; the match to TRBD1 covers 9 bases. This CDR3 is 16 amino acids long. V shed 5 bases, J shed 0 bases, and the junction held 5 bases outside the gene matches. Germline assignment: CDR1 SGHVS and CDR2 FNYEAQ. In DNA, the CDR3 is TGTGCCAGCAGCACGGGACAGGGAGCCTCTGGAAACACCATATATTTT. This encodes CASSTGQGASGNTIYF.

In its sample, this clone was seen once. The chain carries TRBV7-9 and TRBJ1-4; 9 nucleotides align to TRBD1. After removal of 3 bases from V and 4 bases from J, the junction contained 9 bases not matched to a gene. Germline lookup yields CDR1 SEHNR and CDR2 FQNEAQ (reference sequence). The CDR3 contains 17 residues. CDR3 DNA: TGTGCCAGCAGCTTGACGGGACAGGGAACTCTTAATGAAAAACTGTTTTTT. Encoded protein: CASSLTGQGTLNEKLFF. The variable domain in full, completed from reference TRBV7-9 and TRBJ1-4, reads DTGVSQNPRHKITKRGQNVTFRCDPISEHNRLYWYRQTLGQGPEFLTYFQNEAQLEKSRLLSDRFSAERPKGSFSTLEIQRTEQGDSAMYLCASSLTGQGTLNEKLFFGSGTQLSVL.